The clone carrying this T cell receptor (beta chain) was seen only a few times. The antigen is undetermined. This entry comes from a study of identical twins. Findings and caveats of the study: Sharing of beta out-of-frame sequences by twins showed a weaker excess. A cross-sectional statistical analysis, not follow-up of the same donors, supported the conclusions.

TCRdb re-called the 5' RACE reads through MiXCR, storing one row per CDR3 protein. The sample yields hundreds of thousands of distinct CDR3 sequences, 6% to 6.5% seen once. V was cut by 6 bases and J by 14 bases, with 20 bases left in between. Germline CDR1 and CDR2: SGHTA and FQGNSA. The CDR3 spans 13 residues. The sequence was collected from a man between 18 and 35 years old in good health. V usage is TRBV7-2 and J usage is TRBJ2-4; unclear D gene. Specimen: naive T cells sorted from blood. The chain's CDR3 is CASSLQAETREYF. The DNA for the CDR3 is TGTGCCAGCAGTCTGCAGGCGGAGACAAGAGAGTACTTC.